This paragraph covers one T cell receptor (beta chain) sequence. Its target is not known. The junction departs from germline at one end; a sequencing error may be responsible. This sample stems from a study of radiation and T cells in renal cell carcinoma. Study-level background: Nephrectomy followed 15 Gy stereotactic body radiation by 4 weeks.

Per germline, CDR1 SSHAT and CDR2 FNYEAQ (reference sequence). This CDR3 comprises 14 residues. Data came from immunoSEQ multiplex PCR; TCRdb stores just in-frame clones and leaves some out. The sample contains some 120,000 clones, about four fifths of which appear only once. Study results and caveats: In blood, top tumor clones expanded by 2 weeks, shrinking by 4.

Regarding time point: baseline pretreatment blood. Treatment here: 15 Gy SBRT to primary tumor, nephrectomy 4 weeks later. The patient's renal cell carcinoma had clear cell pathology. The source material was blood, sampled from a patient whose treatment included radiotherapy and nephrectomy. This chain joins TRBV7-7 and TRBJ2-6, with no clear D. This clonotype was sampled from a woman aged 55 to 70 with renal cell carcinoma. The DNA for the CDR3 is TGTGCTAGCAGCTTAGGATCTGGGGCCAACGTCCTGACTTTC. It encodes CASSLGSGANVLTF.